This T cell receptor beta chain comes out of a study of CD8 T cells in Susac syndrome. CD8+ and CD4+ T cells were negatively isolated; TEMRA cells were FACS-enriched. Reverse transcription of roughly 0.5 to 1 ug RNA was carried out with random hexamers. Coverage of TCR beta CDR3 amplification by immunoSEQ multiplex PCR extended to 54 Vbeta and 13 Jbeta. TCRdb redid the calling of the immunoSEQ multiplex PCR reads with MiXCR, one entry per CDR3 protein. The table has 180,000 or so distinct CDR3 sequences, over 85% seen once. V lost 6 bases, J lost 5 bases, and 17 bases lay in between. The CDR3 is made up of 14 amino acids. Germline V CDR1 and CDR2: SNHLY, FYNNEI.

This clonotype originated in a human donor in good health. The chain uses TRBV2 and TRBJ2-7; D is perhaps TRBD2 (6 bases). Sequencing was performed on CD4+ T cells from PBMCs. The CDR3 region is CASSSGLSKDEQYF. The CDR3 bases are TGTGCCAGCAGCTCGGGACTGTCGAAGGACGAGCAGTACTTC.